Listed below are T cell receptor beta chains from one sample, sequenced in a study of spatial heterogeneity in lung cancer. A single record per CDR3 protein comes from TCRdb applying MiXCR to the 5' RACE reads. The table has some 23,000 distinct CDR3 sequences, about 7.6% seen once. Sequencing used PBMCs, obtained at surgery. The origin of the receptors is a male donor with early-stage non-small cell lung cancer. Each CDR3 is given with its conserved first and last residue. A D gene is named only where the DNA matches it firmly. Size tells how often a clone was seen (once, few, many) or the class of an expanded clone, and some rows leave it out.

v_gene	abundance	d_gene	j_gene	CDR3nt	CDR3aa
TRBV12-5	few	.	TRBJ2-5	TGTGCTAGTGGCCCTGGGCAGTACCAAGAGACCCAGTACTTC	CASGPGQYQETQYF
TRBV7-2	.	TRBD1	TRBJ2-7	TGTGCCAGCAGCTTAGTCTCCGGGACAGGGTTGGCATCAGCCGAGCAGTACTTC	CASSLVSGTGLASAEQYF
TRBV12-5	few	.	TRBJ1-5	TGTGCTAGTGGTTTCGGACAGTTAAATCAGCCCCAGCATTTT	CASGFGQLNQPQHF
TRBV5-6	many	TRBD1	TRBJ1-2	TGTGCCAGCACCGGGACAGGGGAAGGCTACACCTTC	CASTGTGEGYTF
TRBV19	.	.	TRBJ2-6	TGTGCCAGTAGTCCCGCTGTCTACCTCTCTGGGGCCAACGTCCTGACTTTC	CASSPAVYLSGANVLTF
TRBV7-2	.	TRBD2	TRBJ2-3	TGTGCCAGCAGCTTAACTAGCGGGGGCACAGATACGCAGTATTTT	CASSLTSGGTDTQYF
TRBV12-3/TRBV12-4	.	.	TRBJ2-1	TGTGCCAGCAGTTCCCTGGCGGGTAGCTCCTACAATGAGCAGTTCTTC	CASSSLAGSSYNEQFF
TRBV14	few	.	TRBJ1-2	TGTGCCAGCAGCCCCGCTAACTATGGCTACACCTTC	CASSPANYGYTF
TRBV5-1	many	.	TRBJ1-1	TGCGCCAGCAGCTTGGATACGGGGGAATGGGGCACTGAAGCTTTCTTT	CASSLDTGEWGTEAFF
TRBV11-3	many	TRBD2	TRBJ2-3	TGTGCCAGCAGCTCGGGACTAGCGGCAGATACGCAGTATTTT	CASSSGLAADTQYF
TRBV6-1	.	TRBD1	TRBJ2-1	TGTGCCAGCAGTGCGCGGACAGGGAGGTCCTACAATGAGCAGTTCTTC	CASSARTGRSYNEQFF
TRBV2	many	.	TRBJ2-1	TGTGCCAGCGAAAGCTCCTACAATGAGCAGTTCTTC	CASESSYNEQFF
TRBV24-1	many	.	TRBJ1-1	TGTGCCACCAGTGATCCTCAGAGGACCACTGAAGCTTTCTTT	CATSDPQRTTEAFF
TRBV5-6	few	.	TRBJ2-7	TGTGCCAGCAGCTGGGGGGGCCCACCGGACGAGCAGTACTTC	CASSWGGPPDEQYF
TRBV7-8	few	.	TRBJ2-2	TGTGCCAGCAGCTATAAAGCGCATAGGTCCTCGAACACCGGGGAGCTGTTTTTT	CASSYKAHRSSNTGELFF
TRBV28	many	.	TRBJ1-1	TGTGCCAGCAGTTTAAGCGGGAGTAGGGCTGAAGCTTTCTTT	CASSLSGSRAEAFF
TRBV5-6	many	.	TRBJ2-7	TGTGCCAGCAGCTACACGCGGAAGACCTACGAGCAGTACTTC	CASSYTRKTYEQYF
TRBV5-1	few	.	TRBJ2-2	TGCGCCAGCAAGACAGTGGGGACCACCGGGGAGCTGTTTTTT	CASKTVGTTGELFF
TRBV28	medium-sized	TRBD2	TRBJ2-5	TGTGCCAGCGGATCGGGACTACCGTACCAAGAGACCCAGTACTTC	CASGSGLPYQETQYF
TRBV7-2	many	.	TRBJ2-5	TGTGCCAGCAGCGTCTCCGGGACCCCGAAAGAGACCCAGTACTTC	CASSVSGTPKETQYF
TRBV4-1	many	.	TRBJ1-1	TGCGCCAGCAGCCTAAGGGTCGGGATGAACACTGAAGCTTTCTTT	CASSLRVGMNTEAFF
TRBV20-1	many	.	TRBJ1-2	TGCAGTGCTAGAGTCTCACATCAGCTCGATGGCTACACCTTC	CSARVSHQLDGYTF
TRBV7-8	.	.	TRBJ2-3	TGTGCCAGCAGCTTTAGGGGGAGTGTCACAGATACGCAGTATTTT	CASSFRGSVTDTQYF
TRBV20-1	few	TRBD2	TRBJ2-1	TGCAGTGCCATAGCCGGGACTAGCCGAAATGAGCAGTTCTTC	CSAIAGTSRNEQFF
TRBV29-1	many	TRBD1	TRBJ2-2	TGCAGCGTCCCGGGACAGGGGGGCCCCGGGGAGCTGTTTTTT	CSVPGQGGPGELFF
TRBV4-1	.	TRBD1	TRBJ1-1	TGCGCCAGCAGCCAAGGGGACAGCATGAACACTGAAGCTTTCTTT	CASSQGDSMNTEAFF
TRBV6-5	few	.	TRBJ1-1	TGTGCCAGCAGTTACGCAGGGATCATGAACACTGAAGCTTTCTTT	CASSYAGIMNTEAFF
TRBV20-1	.	TRBD2	TRBJ2-1	TGCAGTGCTAGGTCCCGGGGGGGCTTGGATGAGCAGTTCTTC	CSARSRGGLDEQFF
TRBV29-1	many	TRBD1	TRBJ1-6	TGCAGCGCACGGACAGGGGCAAATTCACCCCTCCACTTT	CSARTGANSPLHF
TRBV5-1	many	.	TRBJ2-1	TGCGCCAGCAGTACGGGAGCCAGCTCCTACAATGAGCAGTTCTTC	CASSTGASSYNEQFF
TRBV20-1	medium-sized	.	TRBJ2-1	TGCAGTGCTAGAGATCCGAAGAGCTCCTACAATGAGCAGTTCTTC	CSARDPKSSYNEQFF
TRBV5-5	.	.	TRBJ2-7	TGTGCCAGCAGCTCCCGGGACGGGAGCTCCTACGAGCAGTACTTC	CASSSRDGSSYEQYF
TRBV29-1	many	TRBD1	TRBJ1-1	TGCAGCGCCGGACAGGCCAGGGGTGAAGCTTTCTTT	CSAGQARGEAFF
TRBV9	.	.	TRBJ2-2	TGTGCCAGCAAAGACAGGAACACCGGGGAGCTGTTTTTT	CASKDRNTGELFF
TRBV7-9	few	TRBD1	TRBJ1-1	TGTGCCAGCGGGCTAACAGGGGCCCCGGGAGGGGCTTTCTTT	CASGLTGAPGGAFF
TRBV12-3/TRBV12-4	.	.	TRBJ2-2	TGTGCCATACCCCGGCACAGGGATAACACCGGGGAGCTGTTTTTT	CAIPRHRDNTGELFF
TRBV28	many	TRBD2	TRBJ2-5	TGTGCCAGCAACCAACCGGGACTAGCGGTGAAGACCCAGTACTTT	CASNQPGLAVKTQYF
TRBV20-1	many	TRBD1	TRBJ1-1	TGCAGTGCTTCGCCGCCATCCGGGACAGGGGGCACTGAAGCTTTCTTT	CSASPPSGTGGTEAFF
TRBV5-1	many	TRBD1	TRBJ2-7	TGCGCCAGCAGCCACGACAGGGTATCCTACGAGCAGTACTTC	CASSHDRVSYEQYF
TRBV20-1	.	.	TRBJ2-3	TGCAGTGCTAGAGCCCGGACAGATACGCAGTATTTT	CSARARTDTQYF
TRBV24-1	.	.	TRBJ1-2	TGTGCCACCAGTGATGGGGACTACTATGGCTACACCTTC	CATSDGDYYGYTF
TRBV5-1	few	TRBD1	TRBJ2-1	TGCGCCAGCACCCCGACAGGGCGAGAGTGGAATGAGCAGTTCTTC	CASTPTGREWNEQFF
TRBV12-5	many	.	TRBJ2-3	TGTGCTAGTGGTTCTACGAGGGAGCGGAACGCAGATACGCAGTATTTT	CASGSTRERNADTQYF
TRBV28	many	.	TRBJ2-2	TGTGCCAGCAGGGCAGCTCCCACCGGGGAGCTGTTTTTT	CASRAAPTGELFF
TRBV5-1	.	.	TRBJ2-1	TGCGCCAGCAGCTTAATGGGGAGCAGTGATGAGCAGTTCTTC	CASSLMGSSDEQFF
TRBV5-8	many	TRBD1	TRBJ1-6	TGTGCCAGCAGCCCCCGGGACAGGGATTATTCACCCCTCCACTTT	CASSPRDRDYSPLHF
TRBV18	many	TRBD1	TRBJ2-7	TGTGCCAGCTCACCACGGCAGGGGGACACGAACTACGAGCAGTACTTC	CASSPRQGDTNYEQYF
TRBV2	.	.	TRBJ2-1	TGTGCCAGCAACCCTTCCTACAATGAGCAGTTCTTC	CASNPSYNEQFF
TRBV6-1	.	.	TRBJ1-1	TGTGCCAGCAGTGAAGTACCATTACATTTAAGAGGCACTGAAGCTTTCTTT	CASSEVPLHLRGTEAFF
TRBV15	many	.	TRBJ2-5	TGTGCCACCAGCAGAGCGGAACAAGAGACCCAGTACTTC	CATSRAEQETQYF
TRBV20-1	many	TRBD2	TRBJ2-3	TGCAGTGCTATTACCGTAGGGACTAGCGGGGCCATGGATACGCAGTATTTT	CSAITVGTSGAMDTQYF
TRBV9	.	TRBD1	TRBJ1-2	TGTGCCAGCAGCGTAGCTACGGGACAGGGGGCAAACTATGGCTACACCTTC	CASSVATGQGANYGYTF
TRBV12-3/TRBV12-4	many	.	TRBJ1-5	TGTGCCAGCAGTCCTGACAGTTCTCGGCCCCAGCATTTT	CASSPDSSRPQHF